This T cell receptor beta chain came from a study of T-cell memory formation after mild COVID-19. Overall study findings and caveats: Day 15 to 85 contracting clones showed balanced CD4/CD8; later expanders leaned CD4+.

MiXCR, run by TCRdb on the 5' RACE reads, gives a single entry per CDR3 protein. The table has under 700,000 distinct CDR3 sequences, roughly 21% seen once. A note on this clonotype: Its antigen is as yet unknown.

This clonotype was obtained from an adult woman who had mild COVID-19 (a few samples of this study predate the infection). Cell type and time point are not known. Sequences were obtained from PBMCs or a T cell subset sorted from them (not recorded which).

For the CDR3, the DNA is TGCGCCAGCAGCCCACGGACAGGGCGCACTGAAGCTTTCTTT. Protein sequence: CASSPRTGRTEAFF. V gene TRBV4-1 combines with J gene TRBJ1-1; 8 bases align to TRBD1. J lost 4 bases, V lost 4 bases, and 5 bases had no gene match. Germline CDR1 is MGHRA and CDR2 is YSYEKL. This CDR3 has 14 residues.